This T cell receptor (beta chain) was captured by sequencing in a study of T cell clones after liver transplantation. Study context: A pre-transplant mixed lymphocyte reaction with TCRbeta sequencing defined graft-donor-reactive clones followed in post-transplant blood.

The CDR3 consists of 16 residues. From germline, CDR1 is SEHNR and CDR2 FQNEAQ (reference sequence). J lost 1 base, V lost 0 bases, and 6 bases had no gene match. Method: immunoSEQ multiplex PCR; TCRdb's copy keeps in-frame clones and lacks some. The sample contains around 26,000 clones, over 55% of which appear only once. The chain joins TRBV7-9 to TRBJ2-7, with 7 positions matching TRBD1. The material sequenced was CD4+ T cells from blood, taken before liver transplant. The clonotype originates from a human donor who received a liver transplant. CDR3 loop: CASSLARGTASYEQYF. In DNA, the CDR3 is TGTGCCAGCAGCTTAGCGAGGGGGACAGCTTCCTACGAGCAGTACTTC.